The T cell receptor beta chain under discussion was sequenced for a study of blood T cell repertoires in COVID-19. Generated by immunoSEQ multiplex PCR, the TCRdb table keeps only in-frame clones and is missing some. The data hold 25,000 to 35,000 clones, with about 82% observed a single time. This TCR was recovered from a man aged 80 or over with active COVID-19. What was sequenced was peripheral blood.

The CDR3 DNA is TGCGCCAGCAGCCCGGGGCAGGGGGCGCGGGGCTACACCTTC. Amino acids: CASSPGQGARGYTF. V is TRBV5-1 and J is TRBJ1-2, with TRBD1 matching over 8 bases. CDR3 size: 14 residues. J lost 8 bases, V lost 4 bases, and 10 bases had no gene match. Germline V gene sequence: CDR1 SGHRS, CDR2 YFSETQ.